These 9 T cell receptor beta chains originate from one sample sequenced in a study of T cells in tuberculosis. Generated by immunoSEQ multiplex PCR, the TCRdb table keeps only in-frame clones and is missing some. The top ten clones hold less than 2% of a sample with around 45,000 clones, less than 95% of them seen once. The sample taken for sequencing was PBMCs. The source is a donor aged 10 to 29 with latent tuberculosis or without tuberculosis infection. Some clones in this sample may be carry-over from other donors' samples.

This chain uses TRBV6-4 with TRBJ2-1; 16 nucleotides agree with TRBD2. The CDR3 is made up of 15 amino acids. The V gene's germline CDR1 is MRHNA and CDR2 SNTAGT. Unmatched junction bases numbered 5, after V lost 6 bases and J lost 9 bases. CDR3 region: CASRGLAGGPGEQFF. The CDR3 DNA is TGTGCCAGCAGGGGACTAGCGGGAGGGCCGGGTGAGCAGTTCTTC.

This clone was seen a single time. The rearrangement joins TRBV18 to TRBJ1-4; 10 nucleotides agree with TRBD1. V dropped 1 base and J dropped 7; count of bases not matched to a gene: 3. Looked up from germline, CDR1 is KGHSH and CDR2 is LQKENI. CDR3 length: 15 amino acids. Here the CDR3 DNA reads TGTGCCAGCTCACCACGGACAGGGGGTACTGAAAAACTGTTTTTT. Translated: CASSPRTGGTEKLFF.

The chain uses TRBV19 and TRBJ2-3; 7 bases line up with TRBD2. CDR1 is LNHDA, CDR2 SQIVND, per germline (reference sequence). This CDR3 region has 15 residues. J was trimmed by 3 bases and V by 2 bases; bases with no gene match: 5. The CDR3 spells CASSIIAGVTDTQYF. The CDR3 DNA follows: TGTGCCAGTAGTATAATCGCGGGAGTGACAGATACGCAGTATTTT.

The chain has TRBV7-9 and TRBJ2-5, with 9 positions matching TRBD2. The germline gives CDR1 SEHNR, CDR2 FQNEAQ (reference sequence). The V gene end was trimmed by 5 bases and the J gene end by 5 bases; junction bases not matched to a gene: 9. The CDR3 is 15 amino acids. The chain's CDR3 is CASSPPGLATETQYF. The CDR3 region has the DNA TGTGCCAGCAGCCCCCCGGGACTAGCTACGGAGACCCAGTACTTC.

The V call is TRBV18, the J call TRBJ2-7; 7 bases fit TRBD2. Germline CDR1 is KGHSH and CDR2 is LQKENI. The CDR3 length is 15 residues. The junction had 7 bases not matched to a gene; V was cut back by 5 bases and J by 0 bases. DNA of the CDR3: TGTGCCAGCTCAAAGACTAGCTTGTACTCCTACGAGCAGTACTTC. This codes for CASSKTSLYSYEQYF.

The chain uses TRBV7-2 and TRBJ2-7; 10 nucleotides agree with TRBD1. The length of the CDR3 is 14 residues. Germline V CDR1 and CDR2: SGHTA, FQGNSA. Germline trimming cut 3 bases from V and 5 bases from J; bases unmatched to any gene: 4. The CDR3 sequence is CASSLTGGIDEQYF. The CDR3, as DNA: TGTGCCAGCAGCTTGACAGGGGGCATCGACGAGCAGTACTTC.

The gene calls are TRBV19 and TRBJ1-5; perhaps TRBD1 as D (6 bases). CDR1 is LNHDA, CDR2 SQIVND, per germline (reference sequence). Trimming pared 3 bases from V and 1 base from J, leaving 13 bases between. This CDR3 comprises 16 residues. CDR3 in amino acids: CASSMAAGESNQPQHF. In DNA form, the CDR3 reads TGTGCCAGTAGTATGGCGGCAGGGGAGAGCAATCAGCCCCAGCATTTT.

The chain combines TRBV6-5 with TRBJ2-6, with D perhaps matching TRBD1 (6 bases). This CDR3 has 16 amino acids. The germline V and J ends were trimmed by 0 bases and 2 bases, with 8 bases remaining between them. Germline-derived CDR1 and CDR2 are MNHEY and SVGAGI. CDR3 sequence reads: CASSYSQGTGANVLTF. CDR3 coding DNA: TGTGCCAGCAGTTACTCACAGGGTACTGGGGCCAACGTCCTGACTTTC.

The chain employs TRBV27 and TRBJ2-1, with TRBD1 matching over 7 bases. V gave up 6 bases and J gave up 4 bases; unmatched junction bases: 0. CDR3 length: 12 residues. CDR1 and CDR2 (germline): MNHEY, SMNVEV (reference sequence). The CDR3 spells CASRQGYNEQFF. The CDR3 DNA reads as TGTGCCAGCAGACAGGGGTACAATGAGCAGTTCTTC.